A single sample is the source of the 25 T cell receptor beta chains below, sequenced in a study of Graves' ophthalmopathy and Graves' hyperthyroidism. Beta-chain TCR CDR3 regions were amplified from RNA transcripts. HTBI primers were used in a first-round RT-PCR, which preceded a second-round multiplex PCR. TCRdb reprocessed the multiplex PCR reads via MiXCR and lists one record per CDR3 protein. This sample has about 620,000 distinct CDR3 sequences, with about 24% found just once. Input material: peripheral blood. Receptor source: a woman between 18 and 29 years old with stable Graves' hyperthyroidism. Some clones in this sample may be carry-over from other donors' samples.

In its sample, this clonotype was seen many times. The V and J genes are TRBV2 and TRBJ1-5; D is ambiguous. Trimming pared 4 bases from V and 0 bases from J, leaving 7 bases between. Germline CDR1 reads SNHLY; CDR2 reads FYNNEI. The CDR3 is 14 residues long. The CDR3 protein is CASSVGYSNQPQHF. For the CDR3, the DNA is TGTGCCAGCAGTGTCGGATATAGCAATCAGCCCCAGCATTTT.

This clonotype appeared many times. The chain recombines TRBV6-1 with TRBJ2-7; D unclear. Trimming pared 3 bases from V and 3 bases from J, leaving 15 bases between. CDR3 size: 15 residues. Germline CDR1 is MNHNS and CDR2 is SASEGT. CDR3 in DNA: TGTGCCAGCAGTGACCCTCCTTTGGGCTTCTACGAGCAGTACTTC. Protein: CASSDPPLGFYEQYF.

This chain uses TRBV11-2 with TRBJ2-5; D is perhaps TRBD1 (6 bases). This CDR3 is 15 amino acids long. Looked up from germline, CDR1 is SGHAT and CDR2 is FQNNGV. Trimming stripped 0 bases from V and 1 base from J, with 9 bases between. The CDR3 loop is CASSLDGGGQETQYF. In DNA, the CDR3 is TGTGCCAGCAGCTTAGATGGGGGCGGCCAAGAGACCCAGTACTTC.

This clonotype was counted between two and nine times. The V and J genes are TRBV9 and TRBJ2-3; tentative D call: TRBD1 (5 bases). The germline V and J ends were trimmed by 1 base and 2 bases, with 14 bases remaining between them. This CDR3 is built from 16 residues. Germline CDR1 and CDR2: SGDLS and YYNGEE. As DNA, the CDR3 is TGTGCCAGCAGCGTATATGGCAGGGCCTCCACAGATACGCAGTATTTT. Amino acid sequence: CASSVYGRASTDTQYF.

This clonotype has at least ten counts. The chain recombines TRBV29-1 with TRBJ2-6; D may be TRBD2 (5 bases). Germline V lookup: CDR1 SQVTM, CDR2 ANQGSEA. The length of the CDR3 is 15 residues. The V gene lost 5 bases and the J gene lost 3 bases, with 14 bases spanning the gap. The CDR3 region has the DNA TGCAGCGTTTCTGCGGGCGTAGGTGGGGCCAACGTCCTGACTTTC. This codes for CSVSAGVGGANVLTF. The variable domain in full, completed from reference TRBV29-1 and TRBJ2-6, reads SAVISQKPSRDICQRGTSLTIQCQVDSQVTMMFWYRQQPGQSLTLIATANQGSEATYESGFVIDKFPISRPNLTFSTLTVSNMSPEDSSIYLCSVSAGVGGANVLTFGAGSRLTVL.

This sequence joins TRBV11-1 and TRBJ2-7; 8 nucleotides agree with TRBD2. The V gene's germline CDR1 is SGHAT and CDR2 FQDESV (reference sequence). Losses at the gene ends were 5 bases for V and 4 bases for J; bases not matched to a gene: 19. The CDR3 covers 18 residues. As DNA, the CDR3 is TGTGCCAGCAGCGGCTTACGATTAGGAGCGGGAGTTTTTTACGAGCAGTACGTC. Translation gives CASSGLRLGAGVFYEQYV.

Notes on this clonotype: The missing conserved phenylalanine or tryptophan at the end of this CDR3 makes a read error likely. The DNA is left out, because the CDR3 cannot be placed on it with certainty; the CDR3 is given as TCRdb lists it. The CDR3 loop is CASSQASDKVR. The chain links TRBV3-1 to TRBJ1-2; TRBD1 is the table's D call, not checked against the DNA. The CDR3 sequence runs 11 residues, both termini included. The germline CDR1 and CDR2 sequences are LGHDT and YNNKEL (reference sequence).

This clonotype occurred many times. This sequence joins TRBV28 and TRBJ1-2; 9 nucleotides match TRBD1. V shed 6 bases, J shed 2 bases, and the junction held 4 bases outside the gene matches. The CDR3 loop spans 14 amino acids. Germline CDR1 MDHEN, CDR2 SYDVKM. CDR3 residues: CASRPGTGNYGYTF. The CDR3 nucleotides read TGTGCCAGCAGACCCGGGACAGGGAACTATGGCTACACCTTC.

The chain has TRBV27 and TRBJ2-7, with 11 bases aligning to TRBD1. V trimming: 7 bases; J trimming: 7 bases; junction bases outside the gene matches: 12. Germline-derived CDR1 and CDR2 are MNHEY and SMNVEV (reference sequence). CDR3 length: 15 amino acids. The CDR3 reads CASTSGTGGLSEQYF. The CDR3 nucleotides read TGTGCCAGCACCTCCGGGACAGGGGGACTGAGTGAGCAGTACTTC.

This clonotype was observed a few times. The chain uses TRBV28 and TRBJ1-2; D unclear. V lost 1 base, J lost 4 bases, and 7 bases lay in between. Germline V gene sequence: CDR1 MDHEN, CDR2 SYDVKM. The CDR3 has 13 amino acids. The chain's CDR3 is CASSLSYFYGYTF. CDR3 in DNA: TGTGCCAGCAGTTTATCGTACTTCTATGGCTACACCTTC.

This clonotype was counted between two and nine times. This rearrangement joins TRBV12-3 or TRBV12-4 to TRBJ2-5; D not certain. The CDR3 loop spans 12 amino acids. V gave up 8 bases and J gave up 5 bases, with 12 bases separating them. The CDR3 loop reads CASGIAWETQYF. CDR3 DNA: TGTGCCAGCGGGATAGCCTGGGAGACCCAGTACTTC.

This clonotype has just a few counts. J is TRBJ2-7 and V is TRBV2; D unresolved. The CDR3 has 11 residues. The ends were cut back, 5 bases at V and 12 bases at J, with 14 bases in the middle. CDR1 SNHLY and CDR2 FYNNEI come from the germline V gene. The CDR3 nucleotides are TGTGCCAGCAGTCCCGGGTACTCTAGGTACTTC. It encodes CASSPGYSRYF.

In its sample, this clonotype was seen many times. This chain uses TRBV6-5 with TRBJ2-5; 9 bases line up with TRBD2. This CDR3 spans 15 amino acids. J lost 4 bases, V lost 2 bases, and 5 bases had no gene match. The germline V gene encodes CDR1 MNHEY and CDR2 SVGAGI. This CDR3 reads CASSYVETSGETQYF. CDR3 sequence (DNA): TGTGCCAGCAGTTACGTCGAGACTAGCGGAGAGACCCAGTACTTC.

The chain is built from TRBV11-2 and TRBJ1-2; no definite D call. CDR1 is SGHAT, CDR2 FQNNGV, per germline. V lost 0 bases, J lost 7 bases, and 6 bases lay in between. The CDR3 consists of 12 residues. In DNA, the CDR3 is TGTGCCAGCAGCTTAGAATCTAGTGGCTACACCTTC. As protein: CASSLESSGYTF. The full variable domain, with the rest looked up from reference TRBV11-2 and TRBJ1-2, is EAGVAQSPRYKIIEKRQSVAFWCNPISGHATLYWYQQILGQGPKLLIQFQNNGVVDDSQLPKDRFSAERLKGVDSTLKIQPAKLEDSAVYLCASSLESSGYTFGSGTRLTVV.

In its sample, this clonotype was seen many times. The CDR3 coding sequence is TGTGCCAGCAGCCCTAGAGGGGGGGCTAGCACAGATACGCAGTATTTT. Amino acid sequence: CASSPRGGASTDTQYF. This sequence joins TRBV11-2 and TRBJ2-3, with a weak D call TRBD2 (7 bases). The V gene lost 5 bases and the J gene lost 0 bases, with 15 bases spanning the gap. Germline-derived CDR1 and CDR2 are SGHAT and FQNNGV. This CDR3 comprises 16 residues.

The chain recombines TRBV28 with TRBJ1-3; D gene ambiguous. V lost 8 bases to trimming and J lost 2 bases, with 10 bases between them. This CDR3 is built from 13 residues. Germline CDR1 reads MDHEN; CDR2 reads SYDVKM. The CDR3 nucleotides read TGTGCCAGCCAAAATGAGGCTGGAAACACCATATATTTT. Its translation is CASQNEAGNTIYF.

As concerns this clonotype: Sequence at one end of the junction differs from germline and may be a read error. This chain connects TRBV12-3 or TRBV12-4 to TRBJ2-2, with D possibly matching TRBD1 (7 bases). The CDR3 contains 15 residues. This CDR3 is CVSRPAGTAGGELFF. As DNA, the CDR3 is TGTGTCAGCAGGCCTGCGGGGACAGCGGGCGGGGAGCTGTTTTTT.

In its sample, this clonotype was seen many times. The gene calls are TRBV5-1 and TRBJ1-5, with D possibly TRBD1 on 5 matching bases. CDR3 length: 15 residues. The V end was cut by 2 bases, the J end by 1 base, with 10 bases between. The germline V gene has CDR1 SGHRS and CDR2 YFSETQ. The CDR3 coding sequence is TGCGCCAGCAGCTTCCAGGGCTTGAGCAATCAGCCCCAGCATTTT. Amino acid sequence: CASSFQGLSNQPQHF.

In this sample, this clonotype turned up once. CDR3 nucleotide sequence: TGTGCCAGCAGCCTACCGGAAGGGCTAGCTAACTACGAGCAGTACTTC. As protein: CASSLPEGLANYEQYF. The rearrangement uses TRBV28 and TRBJ2-7; a weak D match, TRBD2 (5 bases). Germline-derived CDR1 and CDR2 are MDHEN and SYDVKM. Trimming took 6 bases from V and 3 from J, leaving 21 bases between them. The CDR3 has 16 amino acids.

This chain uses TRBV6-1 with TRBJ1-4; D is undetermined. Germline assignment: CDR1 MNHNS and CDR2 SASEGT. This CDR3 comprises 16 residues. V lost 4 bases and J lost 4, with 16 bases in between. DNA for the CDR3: TGTGCCAGCAGTGTGAACCATCCCGTTGGTAATGAAAAACTGTTTTTT. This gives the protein CASSVNHPVGNEKLFF.

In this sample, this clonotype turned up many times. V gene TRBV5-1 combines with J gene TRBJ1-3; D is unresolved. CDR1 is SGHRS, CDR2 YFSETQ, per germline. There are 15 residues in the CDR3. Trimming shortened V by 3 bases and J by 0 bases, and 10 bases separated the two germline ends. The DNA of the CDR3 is TGCGCCAGCAGCTCCGGATTCGGCTCTGGAAACACCATATATTTT. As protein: CASSSGFGSGNTIYF.

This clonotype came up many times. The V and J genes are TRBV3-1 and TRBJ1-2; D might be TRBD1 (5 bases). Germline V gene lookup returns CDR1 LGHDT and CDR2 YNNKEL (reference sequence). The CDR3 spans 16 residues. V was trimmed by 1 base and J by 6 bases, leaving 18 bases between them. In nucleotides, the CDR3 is TGTGCCAGCAGCCAAGTGGGGCCCTCAGCCCCGAATGGCTACACCTTC. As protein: CASSQVGPSAPNGYTF.

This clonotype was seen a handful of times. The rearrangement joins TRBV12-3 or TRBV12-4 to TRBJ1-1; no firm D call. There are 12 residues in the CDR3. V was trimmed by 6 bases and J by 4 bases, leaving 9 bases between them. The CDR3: CASSSPATEAFF. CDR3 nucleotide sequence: TGTGCCAGCAGCTCGCCGGCCACTGAAGCTTTCTTT.

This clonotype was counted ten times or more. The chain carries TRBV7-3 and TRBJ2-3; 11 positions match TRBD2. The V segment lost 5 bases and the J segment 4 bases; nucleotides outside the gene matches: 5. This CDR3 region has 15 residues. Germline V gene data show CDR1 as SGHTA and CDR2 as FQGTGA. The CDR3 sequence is CASSPDSGGADTQYF. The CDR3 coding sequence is TGTGCCAGCAGCCCAGATAGCGGGGGGGCAGATACGCAGTATTTT. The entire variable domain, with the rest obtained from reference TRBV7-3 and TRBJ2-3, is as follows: GAGVSQTPSNKVTEKGKYVELRCDPISGHTALYWYRQSLGQGPEFLIYFQGTGAADDSGLPNDRFFAVRPEGSVSTLKIQRTERGDSAVYLCASSPDSGGADTQYFGPGTRLTVL.

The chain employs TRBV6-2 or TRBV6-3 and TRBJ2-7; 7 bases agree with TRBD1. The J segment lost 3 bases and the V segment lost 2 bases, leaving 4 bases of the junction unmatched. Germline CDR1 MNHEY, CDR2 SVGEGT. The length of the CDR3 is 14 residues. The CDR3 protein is CASSYGQASYEQYF. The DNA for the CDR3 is TGTGCCAGCAGTTACGGACAGGCAAGCTACGAGCAGTACTTC.